This T cell receptor (beta chain) was sequenced in a study of T cell repertoires in cytomegalovirus infection. Study context: CMV infection together with matching HLA type was indicated by public TCR beta signatures.

In its sample, this clonotype was seen many times. The antigen is undetermined. Study-level results: There were HLA-C-restricted CMV-specific TCR beta clonotypes dominating the ex vivo response. Carriers of CMV plus the relevant HLA were identified by cumulative public TCR beta family frequency.

TCRdb re-called the reads with MiXCR, one entry per CDR3 protein. The sample has over 85,000 distinct CDR3 sequences; more than 15% are singletons. The ends were cut back, 1 base at V and 3 bases at J, with 13 bases in the middle. Germline V gene sequence: CDR1 SGHTA, CDR2 FQGNSA. The CDR3 extends over 15 amino acids. The sequencing input was PBMCs. This chain joins TRBV7-2 and TRBJ2-7; no reliable D call. This sequence was found in a human donor in good health (CMV status not recorded). Some clones in this sample may be carry-over from other donors' samples. The CDR3: CASSLGPSFGYEQYF. The CDR3 nucleotides read TGTGCCAGCAGCTTAGGACCCTCCTTTGGCTACGAGCAGTACTTC.